The entry below describes one T cell receptor (beta chain). This entry belongs to a study of beta chain features in type 1 diabetes. As every portion of the isolated RNA was reverse transcribed, the sequencing read expressed TCRB transcripts. Clones were sequenced by immunoSEQ multiplex PCR, and TCRdb holds only the in-frame ones, with some missing. Counted here are about 150,000 clones, about a tenth occurring once; the ten biggest clones make up around 0.63%. Germline values: CDR1 SNHLY, CDR2 FYNNEI. V lost 5 bases and J lost 1, with 9 bases in between. There are 13 residues in the CDR3. The chain links TRBV2 to TRBJ2-7; tentative D call: TRBD2 (5 bases). The sample comprised central memory CD4+ T cells from blood. The clonotype originates from a man younger than 35 in good health. DNA of the CDR3: TGTGCCAGCAGTAGGACTTATTCCTACGAGCAGTACTTC. It yields the protein CASSRTYSYEQYF.